A single sample gave rise to the 20 T cell receptor beta chains below, sequenced in a study of T cells in narcolepsy. The method was immunoSEQ multiplex PCR; TCRdb's version includes in-frame clones alone and lacks a portion of them. The data show more than 30,000 clones, roughly three quarters seen once. The sequencing input was CD45RA- memory CD4+ T cells from PBMCs. The receptors here all came from a human donor with narcolepsy.

The chain links TRBV9 to TRBJ2-5, with D possibly being TRBD2 (6 bases). Trimming took off 3 bases at V and 5 bases at J, with 14 bases between the two ends. Germline lookup yields CDR1 SGDLS and CDR2 YYNGEE. The CDR3 has 14 amino acids. The CDR3 spells CASSGPGAQETQYF. CDR3 nucleotide sequence: TGTGCCAGCAGCGGTCCGGGAGCTCAGGAGACCCAGTACTTC.

The chain recombines TRBV30 with TRBJ1-3; a weak D match, TRBD1 (6 bases). The V end was cut by 7 bases, the J end by 2 bases, with 12 bases between. Germline V CDR1 and CDR2: GTSNPN, SVGIG (reference sequence). CDR3 length: 13 amino acids. The chain's CDR3 is CAFSSGAGNTIYF. In DNA, the CDR3 is TGTGCCTTTTCGTCAGGGGCTGGAAACACCATATATTTT.

The V call is TRBV11-2, the J call TRBJ1-2; 8 bases are a match to TRBD1. The length of the CDR3 is 13 residues. The germline gives CDR1 SGHAT, CDR2 FQNNGV. The J segment lost 3 bases and the V segment lost 5 bases, leaving 2 bases of the junction unmatched. The CDR3: CASSPDRDYGYTF. For the CDR3, the DNA is TGTGCCAGCAGCCCGGACAGGGACTATGGCTACACCTTC.

The rearrangement links TRBV21-1 to TRBJ1-3. TRBV21-1 represents a pseudogene. This CDR3 has 16 amino acids. Here the CDR3 reads CASSKGGKVRGNTIYF. The CDR3 bases are TGTGCCAGCAGCAAGGGGGGGAAGGTGAGAGGAAACACCATATATTTT.

The chain has TRBV10-3 and TRBJ2-7, with TRBD1 matching over 9 bases. CDR1 is ENHRY and CDR2 is SYGVKD in the germline V gene. The CDR3 extends over 15 amino acids. V gave up 5 bases and J gave up 4 bases; unmatched junction bases: 9. The CDR3 spells CAISNPGQGTYEQYF. The CDR3 DNA sequence: TGTGCCATCAGTAATCCGGGACAGGGAACGTACGAGCAGTACTTC.

V usage is TRBV30 and J usage is TRBJ1-4, with 8 bases matching TRBD1. V shed 4 bases and J 8 bases; nucleotides not matched to a gene: 12. Germline lookup yields CDR1 GTSNPN and CDR2 SVGIG (reference sequence). The CDR3 covers 15 residues. CDR3 protein: CAWNQGQGSREKLFF. In DNA form, the CDR3 reads TGTGCCTGGAACCAAGGACAGGGTTCACGAGAAAAACTGTTTTTT. The full variable domain, completed using reference TRBV30 and TRBJ1-4, is SQTIHQWPATLVQPVGSPLSLECTVEGTSNPNLYWYRQAAGRGLQLLFYSVGIGQISSEVPQNLSASRPQDRQFILSSKKLLLSDSGFYLCAWNQGQGSREKLFFGSGTQLSVL.

Regarding this clone: This CDR3 is missing its conserved last phenylalanine or tryptophan, likely due to a read error. The chain has TRBV12-5 and TRBJ2-7; the match to TRBD1 covers 9 bases. CDR3 length: 15 amino acids. Looked up from germline, CDR1 is LGHNT and CDR2 is FRNRAP. V lost 4 bases, J lost 2 bases, and 6 bases stayed unmatched. Written as DNA, the CDR3 is TGTGCTAGTGGTTGGGCGGACAGGGGTACCTACGAGCAGTACCTC. Protein sequence: CASGWADRGTYEQYL.

This rearrangement joins TRBV7-3 to TRBJ2-2; D unclear. Germline V gene lookup returns CDR1 SGHTA and CDR2 FQGTGA. The CDR3 sequence is 14 residues long. Deletions cut 2 bases from V and 6 bases from J, with 10 bases between. As DNA, the CDR3 is TGTGCCAGCAGCTTAGTACCCCCCGCCGGGGAGCTGTTTTTT. This sequence encodes CASSLVPPAGELFF. Together with reference TRBV7-3 and TRBJ2-2, the CDR3 gives the full variable domain: GAGVSQTPSNKVTEKGKYVELRCDPISGHTALYWYRQSLGQGPEFLIYFQGTGAADDSGLPNDRFFAVRPEGSVSTLKIQRTERGDSAVYLCASSLVPPAGELFFGEGSRLTVL.

The chain is built from TRBV15 and TRBJ1-2; TRBD1 agrees at 8 bases. The CDR3 is made up of 17 amino acids. The V segment lost 4 bases and the J segment 6 bases; nucleotides outside the gene matches: 16. Germline V lookup: CDR1 LNHNV, CDR2 YYDKDF (reference sequence). The CDR3 region is CATSISRATGGTDGYTF. The CDR3 DNA follows: TGTGCCACCAGCATATCAAGAGCAACAGGGGGAACCGATGGCTACACCTTC. The full variable domain, its missing parts supplied by reference TRBV15 and TRBJ1-2, is DAMVIQNPRYQVTQFGKPVTLSCSQTLNHNVMYWYQQKSSQAPKLLFHYYDKDFNNEADTPDNFQSRRPNTSFCFLDIRSPGLGDTAMYLCATSISRATGGTDGYTFGSGTRLTVV.

This chain joins TRBV30 and TRBJ2-7; D may be TRBD1 (5 bases). The CDR3 extends over 14 amino acids. Germline V gene data show CDR1 as GTSNPN and CDR2 as SVGIG (reference sequence). V lost 1 base, J lost 3 bases, and 13 bases lay in between. The CDR3 is CAWSERGRVYEQYF. CDR3 nucleotides: TGTGCCTGGAGTGAAAGGGGCAGGGTCTACGAGCAGTACTTC.

V is TRBV5-1 and J is TRBJ1-4; D is possibly TRBD1 (5 bases). In germline, CDR1 is SGHRS, CDR2 YFSETQ. The CDR3 spans 15 residues. The V and J ends lost 4 bases and 2 bases respectively, with 12 bases between them. The CDR3, as DNA: TGCGCCAGCAGCATTCAGGGTTCGACTAATGAAAAACTGTTTTTT. Translated, it gives CASSIQGSTNEKLFF.

V gene TRBV29-1 combines with J gene TRBJ2-1; D unclear. The length of the CDR3 is 13 residues. Deletions cut 3 bases from V and 2 bases from J, with 8 bases between. Germline CDR1 SQVTM, CDR2 ANQGSEA. CDR3 protein: CSVEGWTYNEQFF. CDR3 sequence (DNA): TGCAGCGTTGAGGGGTGGACCTACAATGAGCAGTTCTTC.

This clone was observed a handful of times. The chain links TRBV19 to TRBJ1-1; D not certain. The CDR3 is made up of 12 amino acids. CDR1 is LNHDA, CDR2 SQIVND, per germline (reference sequence). V lost 5 bases and J lost 5, with 9 bases in between. The CDR3 region is CASSETGTEAFF. CDR3 coding DNA: TGTGCCAGTAGTGAAACCGGGACTGAAGCTTTCTTT.

V is TRBV9 and J is TRBJ1-3; D perhaps matches TRBD1 (5 bases). The CDR3 has 17 residues. Trimming stripped 0 bases from V and 0 bases from J, with 13 bases between. Germline CDR1 reads SGDLS; CDR2 reads YYNGEE. The CDR3 loop is CASSVVDTVNSGNTIYF. For the CDR3, the DNA is TGTGCCAGCAGCGTAGTGGACACGGTGAACTCTGGAAACACCATATATTTT. Supplemented by reference TRBV9 and TRBJ1-3, the full variable domain reads DSGVTQTPKHLITATGQRVTLRCSPRSGDLSVYWYQQSLDQGLQFLIQYYNGEERAKGNILERFSAQQFPDLHSELNLSSLELGDSALYFCASSVVDTVNSGNTIYFGEGSWLTVV.

The chain recombines TRBV5-1 with TRBJ2-3, with 12 bases identical to TRBD2. The CDR3 covers 16 residues. CDR1 is SGHRS and CDR2 is YFSETQ in the germline V gene. V shed 4 bases and J 4 bases; nucleotides not matched to a gene: 7. The CDR3 bases are TGCGCCAGCAGCCCCGGACTAGCGGGACTCCCAGATACGCAGTATTTT. Amino acid sequence: CASSPGLAGLPDTQYF.

This clone has just one count. The chain has TRBV11-3 and TRBJ1-1, with 9 bases aligning to TRBD1. The CDR3 totals 16 residues. Per germline, CDR1 SGHNT and CDR2 YENEEA. V was pared by 4 bases and J by 5 bases, with 11 bases of the junction left unmatched. The CDR3 here is CASSSGPQGANTEAFF. The CDR3 region has the DNA TGTGCCAGCAGCTCCGGCCCACAGGGGGCGAATACTGAAGCTTTCTTT.

This clone showed up just a few times. As DNA, the CDR3 is TGCAGCGTTGGCCAGGGGTATGAAGCTTTCTTT. Translation gives CSVGQGYEAFF. The rearrangement joins TRBV29-1 to TRBJ1-1; tentative D call: TRBD1 (6 bases). Germline V lookup: CDR1 SQVTM, CDR2 ANQGSEA. The CDR3 contains 11 residues. With 4 bases removed from V and 7 bases from J, the gap between germline ends came to 10 bases.

The DNA for the CDR3 is TGTGCCAGCAGCTCCCGGATAGTGAATTTGGAGCAGTACTTC. The encoded protein is CASSSRIVNLEQYF. This rearrangement joins TRBV11-2 to TRBJ2-7; D call uncertain. Trimming removed 4 bases at V and 7 bases at J, with 17 bases between. The CDR3 loop spans 14 amino acids. Germline CDR1 is SGHAT and CDR2 is FQNNGV.

The rearrangement uses TRBV30 and TRBJ1-2; tentative D call: TRBD1 (5 bases). The CDR3 contains 16 residues. Trimming took 2 bases from V and 7 from J, leaving 23 bases between them. CDR1 is GTSNPN and CDR2 is SVGIG in the germline V gene (reference sequence). The CDR3 region is CAWSSTMGTWALGYTF. CDR3 sequence (DNA): TGTGCCTGGAGTTCGACCATGGGGACTTGGGCCCTTGGCTACACCTTC.

This chain links TRBV6-6 with TRBJ2-5; TRBD2 aligns across 12 bases. The germline V gene encodes CDR1 MNHNY and CDR2 SVGAGI (reference sequence). The CDR3 sequence is 15 residues long. V trimming: 7 bases; J trimming: 7 bases; junction bases outside the gene matches: 10. The CDR3 DNA is TGTGCCAGCACCCAGACTAGCGGGGGTCGGGGGACCCAGTACTTC. Translated, it gives CASTQTSGGRGTQYF.